The clone carrying this T cell receptor (beta chain) appeared a few times. Its target is unknown. This sample was included in a study of blood T cells in healthy people across ages. Looking at the study overall: Template-switching capture recovered about one barcoded beta molecule per two T cells. Study-wide results and caveats: Underestimates were what the diversity estimates from one million T cells were considered to be.

The use of a sample-barcoded 5' primer and a J-beta primer mix characterized a second PCR of 7 to 11 cycles. From each sample, at least 2.5 million paired-end reads containing CDR3 were obtained. TCRdb re-derived calls from the 5' RACE reads in MiXCR, one entry per CDR3 protein. The data contain approximately 2,000,000 distinct CDR3 sequences, more than 35% of them singletons. This TCR was recovered from a human donor in good health. The sample was blood.

The CDR3 is CASSYYSQGPAYEQYF. DNA for the CDR3: TGTGCCAGCAGTTACTATTCCCAGGGGCCAGCCTACGAGCAGTACTTC. This chain connects TRBV6-5 to TRBJ2-7, with a weak D call TRBD1 (6 bases). Germline assignment: CDR1 MNHEY and CDR2 SVGAGI. Trimming stripped 1 base from V and 2 bases from J, with 15 bases between. The CDR3 totals 16 residues.